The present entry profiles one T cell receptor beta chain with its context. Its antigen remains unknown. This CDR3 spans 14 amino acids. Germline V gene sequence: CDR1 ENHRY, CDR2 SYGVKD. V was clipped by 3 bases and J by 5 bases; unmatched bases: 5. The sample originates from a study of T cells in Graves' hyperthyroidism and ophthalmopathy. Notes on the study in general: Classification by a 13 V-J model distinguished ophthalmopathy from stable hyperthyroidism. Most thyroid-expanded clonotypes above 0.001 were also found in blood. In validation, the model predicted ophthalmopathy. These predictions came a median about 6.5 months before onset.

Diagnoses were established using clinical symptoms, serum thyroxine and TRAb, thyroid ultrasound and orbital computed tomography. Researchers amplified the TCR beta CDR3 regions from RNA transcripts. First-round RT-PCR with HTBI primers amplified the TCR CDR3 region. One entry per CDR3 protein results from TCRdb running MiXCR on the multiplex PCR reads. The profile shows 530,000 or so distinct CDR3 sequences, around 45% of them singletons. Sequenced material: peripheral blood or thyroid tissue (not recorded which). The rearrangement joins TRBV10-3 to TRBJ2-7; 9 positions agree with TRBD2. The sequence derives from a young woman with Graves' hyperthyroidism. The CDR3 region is CAISDEREVDEQYF. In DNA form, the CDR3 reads TGTGCCATCAGTGACGAGCGGGAGGTGGACGAGCAGTACTTC.